This TCR beta chain was documented in a study of cytomegalovirus exposure and HLA in healthy donors. Study summary: An earlier analysis identified 117 million unique TCR beta sequences in approximately 170 million T cells. Study findings and constraints: In a later analysis, specific HLA alleles were associated with around 17,000 TCR beta sequences at a 0.05 false discovery rate. A classifier reportedly called cytomegalovirus status with high sensitivity and specificity.

With respect to this clone: Antigen unknown.

Donors in the study were healthy people who gave bone marrow. The trim removed 4 bases at V and 4 bases at J, leaving 5 bases unmatched. The CDR3 runs 14 residues. The germline gives CDR1 SGHNT, CDR2 YENEEA. PCR amplification relied on 60 Vbeta primers (plus 13 Jbeta primers). Profiled with immunoSEQ multiplex PCR; TCRdb holds only in-frame clones, not every one. Among over 110,000 clones listed, about 85% were seen once. Input material: PBMCs. The TCR was taken from a female donor in good health and CMV-seronegative. The V call is TRBV11-3, the J call TRBJ2-7, with 9 bases fitting TRBD1. The CDR3 region has the DNA TGTGCCAGCAGCTGGGGGGACAGGGCTTACGAGCAGTACTTC. Translation gives CASSWGDRAYEQYF.